The entry below gives a single T cell receptor beta chain sequence along with its context. The CDR3 runs 19 residues. The ends were cut back, 7 bases at V and 0 bases at J, with 28 bases in the middle. Germline V gene data show CDR1 as SQVTM and CDR2 as ANQGSEA. These data belong to a study of blood T cell repertoires in COVID-19. Sequenced by immunoSEQ multiplex PCR; TCRdb stores in-frame clones only, minus some. The sample carries 300,000 to 400,000 clones, 80% to 90% recorded once. This TCR was recovered from a woman aged 50 to 60 with COVID-19, enrolled during active disease. The chain combines TRBV29-1 with TRBJ2-1; weak D call: TRBD1 (5 bases). Sequencing used peripheral blood. CDR3 DNA: TGCAGCGCGAAGACAGCCTACAGATTCGGGCCCAGCTCCTACAATGAGCAGTTCTTC. Translated, it gives CSAKTAYRFGPSSYNEQFF.